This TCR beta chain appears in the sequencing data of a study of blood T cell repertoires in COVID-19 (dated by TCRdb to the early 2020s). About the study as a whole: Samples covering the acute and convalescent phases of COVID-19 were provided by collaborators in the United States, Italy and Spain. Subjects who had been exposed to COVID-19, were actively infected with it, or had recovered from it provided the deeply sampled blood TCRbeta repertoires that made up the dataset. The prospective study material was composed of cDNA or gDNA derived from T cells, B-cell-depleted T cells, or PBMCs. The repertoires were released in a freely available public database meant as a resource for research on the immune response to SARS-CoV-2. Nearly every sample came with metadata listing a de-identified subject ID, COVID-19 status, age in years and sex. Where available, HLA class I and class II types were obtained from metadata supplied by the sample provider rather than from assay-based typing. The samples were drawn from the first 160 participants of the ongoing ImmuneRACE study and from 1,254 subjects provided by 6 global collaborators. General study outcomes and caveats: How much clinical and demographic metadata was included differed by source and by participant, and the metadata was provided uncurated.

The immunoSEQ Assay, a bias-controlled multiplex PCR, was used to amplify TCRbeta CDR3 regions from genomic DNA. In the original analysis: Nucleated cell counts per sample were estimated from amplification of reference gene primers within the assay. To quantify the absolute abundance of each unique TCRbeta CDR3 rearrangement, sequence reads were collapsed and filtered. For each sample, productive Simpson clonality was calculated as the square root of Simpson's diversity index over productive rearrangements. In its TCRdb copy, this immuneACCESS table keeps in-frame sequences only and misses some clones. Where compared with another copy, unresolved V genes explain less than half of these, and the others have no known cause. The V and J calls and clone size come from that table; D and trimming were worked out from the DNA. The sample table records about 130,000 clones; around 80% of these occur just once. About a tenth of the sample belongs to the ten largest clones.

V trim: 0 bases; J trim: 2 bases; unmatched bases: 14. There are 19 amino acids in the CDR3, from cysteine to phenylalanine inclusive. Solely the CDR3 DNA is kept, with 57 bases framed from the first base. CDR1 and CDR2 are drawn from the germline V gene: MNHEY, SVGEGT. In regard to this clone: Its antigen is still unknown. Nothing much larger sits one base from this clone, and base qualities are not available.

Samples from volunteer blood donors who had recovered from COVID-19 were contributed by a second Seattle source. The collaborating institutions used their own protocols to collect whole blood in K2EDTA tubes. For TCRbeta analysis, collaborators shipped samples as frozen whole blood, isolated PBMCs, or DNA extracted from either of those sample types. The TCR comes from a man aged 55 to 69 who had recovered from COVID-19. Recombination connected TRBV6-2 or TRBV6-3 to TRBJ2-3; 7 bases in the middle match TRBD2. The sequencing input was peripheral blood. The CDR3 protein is CASSYSSTVLRGNTDTQYF. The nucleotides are TGTGCCAGCAGTTACTCGTCAACGGTTCTGCGGGGGAACACAGATACGCAGTATTTT.